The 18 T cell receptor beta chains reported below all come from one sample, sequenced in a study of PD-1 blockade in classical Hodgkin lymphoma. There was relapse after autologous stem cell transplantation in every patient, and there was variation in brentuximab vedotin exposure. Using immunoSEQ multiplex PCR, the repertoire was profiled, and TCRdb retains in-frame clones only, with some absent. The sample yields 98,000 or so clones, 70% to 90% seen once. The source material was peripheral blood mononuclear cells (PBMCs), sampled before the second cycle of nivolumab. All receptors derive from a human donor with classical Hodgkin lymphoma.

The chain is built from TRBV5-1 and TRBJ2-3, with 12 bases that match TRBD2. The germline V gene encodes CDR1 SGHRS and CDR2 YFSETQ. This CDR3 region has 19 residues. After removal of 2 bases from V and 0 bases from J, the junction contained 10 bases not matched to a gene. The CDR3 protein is CASSFSPSGRGTSTDTQYF. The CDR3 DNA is TGCGCCAGCAGCTTCTCGCCTAGCGGGAGGGGAACTAGCACAGATACGCAGTATTTT.

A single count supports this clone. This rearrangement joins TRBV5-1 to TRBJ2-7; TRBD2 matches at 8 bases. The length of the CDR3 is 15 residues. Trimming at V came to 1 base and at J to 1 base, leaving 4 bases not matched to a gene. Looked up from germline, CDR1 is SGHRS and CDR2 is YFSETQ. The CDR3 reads CASSLTSGPSYEQYF. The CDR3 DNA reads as TGCGCCAGCAGCTTGACTAGCGGACCATCCTACGAGCAGTACTTC.

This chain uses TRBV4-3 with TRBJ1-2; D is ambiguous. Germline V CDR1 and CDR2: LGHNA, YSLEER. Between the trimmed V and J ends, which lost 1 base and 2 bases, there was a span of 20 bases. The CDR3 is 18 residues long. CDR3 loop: CASSQGSIGLDPNYGYTF. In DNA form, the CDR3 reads TGCGCCAGCAGCCAAGGTAGTATCGGACTTGACCCAAACTATGGCTACACCTTC.

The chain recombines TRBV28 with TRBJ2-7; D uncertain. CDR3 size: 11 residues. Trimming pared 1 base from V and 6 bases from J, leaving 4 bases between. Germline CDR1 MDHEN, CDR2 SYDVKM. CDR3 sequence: CASSLFGEQYF. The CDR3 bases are TGTGCCAGCAGTTTATTTGGCGAGCAGTACTTC.

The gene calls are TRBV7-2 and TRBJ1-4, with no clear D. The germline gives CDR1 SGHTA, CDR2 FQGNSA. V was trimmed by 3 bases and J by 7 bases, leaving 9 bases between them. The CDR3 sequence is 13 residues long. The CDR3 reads CASSFTYTEKLFF. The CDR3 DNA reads TGTGCCAGCAGCTTCACCTACACTGAAAAACTGTTTTTT.

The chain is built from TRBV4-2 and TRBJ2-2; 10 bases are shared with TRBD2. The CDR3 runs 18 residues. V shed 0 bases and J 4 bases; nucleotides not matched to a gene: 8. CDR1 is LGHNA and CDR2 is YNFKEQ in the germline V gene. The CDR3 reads CASSQDVLAGDVTGELFF. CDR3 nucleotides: TGTGCCAGCAGCCAAGATGTGCTAGCGGGAGATGTCACCGGGGAGCTGTTTTTT.

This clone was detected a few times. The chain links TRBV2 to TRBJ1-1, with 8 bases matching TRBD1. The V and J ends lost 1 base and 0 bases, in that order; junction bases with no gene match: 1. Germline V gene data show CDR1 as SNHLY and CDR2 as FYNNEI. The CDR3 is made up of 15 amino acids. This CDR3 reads CASSEGTGLNTEAFF. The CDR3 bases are TGTGCCAGCAGTGAAGGGACAGGGCTGAACACTGAAGCTTTCTTT.

DNA of the CDR3: TGTGCCAGCACCTTCTCACAGGGGGCAAATTTAAACTACGAGCAGTACTTC. It yields the protein CASTFSQGANLNYEQYF. V and J are TRBV28 and TRBJ2-7, with 9 bases matching TRBD1. The germline V gene encodes CDR1 MDHEN and CDR2 SYDVKM. There are 17 residues in the CDR3. Trimming removed 7 bases from V and 3 bases from J; junction bases left unmatched: 16.

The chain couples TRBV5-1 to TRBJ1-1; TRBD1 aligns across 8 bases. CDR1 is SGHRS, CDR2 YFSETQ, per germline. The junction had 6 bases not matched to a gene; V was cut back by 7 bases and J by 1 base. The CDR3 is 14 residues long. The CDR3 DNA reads TGCGCCAGCTTTGGGGGGACAGGGAACACTGAAGCTTTCTTT. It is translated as CASFGGTGNTEAFF.

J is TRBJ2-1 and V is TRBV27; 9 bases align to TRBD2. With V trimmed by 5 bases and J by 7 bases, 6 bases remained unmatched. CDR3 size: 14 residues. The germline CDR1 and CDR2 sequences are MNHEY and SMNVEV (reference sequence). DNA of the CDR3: TGTGCCAGCAGTCTTAGCGGGAGCTGGAATGAGCAGTTCTTC. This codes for CASSLSGSWNEQFF.

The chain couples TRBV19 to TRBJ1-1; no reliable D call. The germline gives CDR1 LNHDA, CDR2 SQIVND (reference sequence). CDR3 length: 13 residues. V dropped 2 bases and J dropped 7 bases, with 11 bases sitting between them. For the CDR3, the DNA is TGTGCCAGTAGTATAATGGTCCAGGATGAAGCTTTCTTT. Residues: CASSIMVQDEAFF.

CDR3 loop: CASGLVGNTGELFF. As DNA, the CDR3 is TGTGCTAGTGGTTTGGTTGGAAACACCGGGGAGCTGTTTTTT. The chain carries TRBV12-5 and TRBJ2-2; D uncertain. This CDR3 contains 14 residues. Trimming took off 0 bases at V and 2 bases at J, with 4 bases between the two ends. Germline CDR1 and CDR2: LGHNT and FRNRAP.

The CDR3 DNA reads TGCAGCGGTTGGACTAGCGGGAGGCGAGATACGCAGTATTTT. Protein: CSGWTSGRRDTQYF. The chain carries TRBV29-1 and TRBJ2-3; 14 nucleotides align to TRBD2. This CDR3 has 14 residues. The V gene end was trimmed by 7 bases and the J gene end by 5 bases; junction bases not matched to a gene: 5. The V gene's germline CDR1 is SQVTM and CDR2 ANQGSEA.

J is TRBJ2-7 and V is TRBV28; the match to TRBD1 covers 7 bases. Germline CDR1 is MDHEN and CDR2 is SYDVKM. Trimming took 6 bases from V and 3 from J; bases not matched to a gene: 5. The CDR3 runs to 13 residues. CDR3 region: CASRSGQNYEQYF. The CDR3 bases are TGTGCCAGCAGATCGGGACAGAACTACGAGCAGTACTTC. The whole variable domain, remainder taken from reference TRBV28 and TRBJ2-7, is DVKVTQSSRYLVKRTGEKVFLECVQDMDHENMFWYRQDPGLGLRLIYFSYDVKMKEKGDIPEGYSVSREKKERFSLILESASTNQTSMYLCASRSGQNYEQYFGPGTRLTVT.

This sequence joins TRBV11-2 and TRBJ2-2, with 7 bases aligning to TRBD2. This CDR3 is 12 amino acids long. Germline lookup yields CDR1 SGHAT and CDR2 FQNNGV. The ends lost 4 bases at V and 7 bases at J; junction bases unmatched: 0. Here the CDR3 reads CASSWEGGELFF. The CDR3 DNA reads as TGTGCCAGCAGCTGGGAGGGCGGGGAGCTGTTTTTT. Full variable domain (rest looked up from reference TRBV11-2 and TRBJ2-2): EAGVAQSPRYKIIEKRQSVAFWCNPISGHATLYWYQQILGQGPKLLIQFQNNGVVDDSQLPKDRFSAERLKGVDSTLKIQPAKLEDSAVYLCASSWEGGELFFGEGSRLTVL.

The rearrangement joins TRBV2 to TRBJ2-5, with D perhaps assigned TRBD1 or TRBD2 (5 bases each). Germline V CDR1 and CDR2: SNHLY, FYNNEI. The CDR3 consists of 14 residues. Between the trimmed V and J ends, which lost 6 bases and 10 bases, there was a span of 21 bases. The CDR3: CASSSGGATVVQYF. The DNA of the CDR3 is TGTGCCAGCAGCTCTGGGGGTGCGACAGTGGTCCAGTACTTC. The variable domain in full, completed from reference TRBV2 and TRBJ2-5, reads EPEVTQTPSHQVTQMGQEVILRCVPISNHLYFYWYRQILGQKVEFLVSFYNNEISEKSEIFDDQFSVERPDGSNFTLKIRSTKLEDSAMYFCASSSGGATVVQYFGPGTRLLVL.

For the CDR3, the DNA is TGTGCCAGCTCACCAGCGGGAGGCTCCTACAATGAGCAGTTCTTC. This encodes CASSPAGGSYNEQFF. This chain connects TRBV18 to TRBJ2-1; the match to TRBD2 covers 8 bases. There are 15 residues in the CDR3. Germline V CDR1 and CDR2: KGHSH, LQKENI. Germline trimming cut 2 bases from V and 0 bases from J; bases unmatched to any gene: 0.

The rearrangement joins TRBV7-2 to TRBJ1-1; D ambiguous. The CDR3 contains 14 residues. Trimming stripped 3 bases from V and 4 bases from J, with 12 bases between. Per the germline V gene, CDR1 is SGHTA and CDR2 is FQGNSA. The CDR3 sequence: CASSLEGRGTEAFF. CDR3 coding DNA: TGTGCCAGCAGCTTGGAGGGAAGAGGCACTGAAGCTTTCTTT.